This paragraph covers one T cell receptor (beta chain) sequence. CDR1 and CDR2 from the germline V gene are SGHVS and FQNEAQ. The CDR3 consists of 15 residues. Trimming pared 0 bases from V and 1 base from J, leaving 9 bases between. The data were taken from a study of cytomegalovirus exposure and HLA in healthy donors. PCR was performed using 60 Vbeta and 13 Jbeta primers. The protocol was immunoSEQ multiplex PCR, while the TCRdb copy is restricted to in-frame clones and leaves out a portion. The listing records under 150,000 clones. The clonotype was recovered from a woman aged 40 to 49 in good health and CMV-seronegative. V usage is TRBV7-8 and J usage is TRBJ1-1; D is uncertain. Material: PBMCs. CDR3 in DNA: TGTGCCAGCAGCTTAGCGATCCGCAGGAACACTGAAGCTTTCTTT. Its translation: CASSLAIRRNTEAFF.